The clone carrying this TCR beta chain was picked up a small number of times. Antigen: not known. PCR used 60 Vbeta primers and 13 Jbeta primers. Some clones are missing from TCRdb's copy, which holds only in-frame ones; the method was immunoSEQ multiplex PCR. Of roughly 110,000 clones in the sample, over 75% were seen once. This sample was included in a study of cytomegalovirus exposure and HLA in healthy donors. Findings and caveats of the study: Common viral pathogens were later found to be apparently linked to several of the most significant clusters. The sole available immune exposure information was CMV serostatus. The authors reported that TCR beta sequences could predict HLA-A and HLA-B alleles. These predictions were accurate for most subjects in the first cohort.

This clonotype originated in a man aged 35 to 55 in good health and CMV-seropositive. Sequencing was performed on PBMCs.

The CDR3 DNA follows: TGTGCCAGCAGATCCGGGGCCTACAATGAGCAGTTCTTC. It encodes CASRSGAYNEQFF. This sequence joins TRBV11-3 and TRBJ2-1; possible D gene TRBD2, 5 bases. V lost 6 bases to trimming and J lost 2 bases, with 8 bases between them. Germline V gives CDR1 SGHNT, CDR2 YENEEA. The CDR3 has 13 amino acids.